A selection of T cell receptor beta chains follows, all from one sample in a study of human T cells and chemical hapten exposure. TCRdb called the RACE reads again in MiXCR, with one record for every CDR3 protein. Here the sample spans about 97,000 distinct CDR3 sequences, less than 35% being singletons. The sequenced sample was whole blood, obtained in connection with sensitization to the hapten diphenylcyclopropenone (DPC). These TCRs come from a man aged 40-49 years with alopecia areata. Some clones in this sample may be carry-over from other donors' samples. CDR3s include the opening cysteine and the closing phenylalanine or tryptophan. D genes are given only for firm matches. Clone size is shown for a subset of rows, as once, few, many or a class of expanded clone.

TRBJ1-2 | TRBV7-2 | few | - | TGTGCCAGCAGCTTAGTATTACAGGGAGGCGGCTACACCTTC | CASSLVLQGGGYTF
TRBJ2-1 | TRBV10-1 | - | - | TGCGCCTCTTCGGACAGCTTTAGGGATGAGCAGTTCTTC | CASSDSFRDEQFF
TRBJ1-4 | TRBV5-5 | - | - | TGTGCCAGCAGTTTATCGGGGGTTACTAATGAAAAACTGTTTTTT | CASSLSGVTNEKLFF
TRBJ2-5 | TRBV11-2 | many | - | TGTGCCAGCAGCTTAGTGGGGGGCCAAGAGACCCAGTACTTC | CASSLVGGQETQYF
TRBJ1-3 | TRBV6-5 | - | - | TGTGCCAGCAGGCTCCGGAGCTCTGGAAACACCATATATTTT | CASRLRSSGNTIYF
TRBJ2-1 | TRBV28 | many | TRBD2 | TGTGCCAGCAGTTTAATACCGAAATCCCAGCGGGAGGGGGACAATGAGCAGTTCTTC | CASSLIPKSQREGDNEQFF
TRBJ2-2 | TRBV25-1 | few | - | TGTGCCAGCAGAGGGGGGGCTAAGACCGGGGAGCTGTTTTTT | CASRGGAKTGELFF
TRBJ2-3 | TRBV6-1 | - | - | TGTGCCAGCAGTGAAGCGGGGACTCTGCGGAGGGATACGCAGTATTTT | CASSEAGTLRRDTQYF
TRBJ1-4 | TRBV12-3/TRBV12-4 | - | TRBD1 | TGTGCCAGCAGTTTGGGAGGGACAGAAAATGAAAAACTGTTTTTT | CASSLGGTENEKLFF
TRBJ2-6 | TRBV11-2 | - | TRBD1 | TGTGCCAGCAGCTACACCGTGGGACAGGGGTTTGGTAGTGGGGCCAACGTCCTGACTTTC | CASSYTVGQGFGSGANVLTF
TRBJ2-7 | TRBV29-1 | - | TRBD1 | TGCAGCGTTCAACCGGGACAGGGGAAGTACGAGCAGTACTTC | CSVQPGQGKYEQYF
TRBJ2-1 | TRBV9 | few | - | TGTGCCAGCAGCGACAGGGCCGCGGTAGTGGACTACAATGAGCAGTTCTTC | CASSDRAAVVDYNEQFF
TRBJ2-7 | TRBV20-1 | - | TRBD2 | TGCAGTGCTACATCGGGAGGCCCCTACGAGCAGTACTTC | CSATSGGPYEQYF
TRBJ1-1 | TRBV11-3 | few | - | TGTGCCAGCAGCGTTGGGGGCCTGAACACTGAAGCTTTCTTT | CASSVGGLNTEAFF
TRBJ1-4 | TRBV4-1 | few | - | TGCGCCAGCAGCCAAGATGAAACAGTTAATGAAAAACTGTTTTTT | CASSQDETVNEKLFF
TRBJ2-7 | TRBV20-1 | - | TRBD1 | TGCAGTGCTACTCCGGGACAGGGGTACGAGCAGTACTTC | CSATPGQGYEQYF
TRBJ1-6 | TRBV25-1 | - | - | TGTGCCAGCAGTGAATCCCCCCGAATTTCGCCCCTCCACTTT | CASSESPRISPLHF
TRBJ2-3 | TRBV6-1 | few | TRBD2 | TGTGCCAGCAGTGAAAGCAGCGGGAGTCCCACAGATACGCAGTATTTT | CASSESSGSPTDTQYF
TRBJ1-6 | TRBV5-1 | few | - | TGCGCCAGCAGCAAGAACGCCAAGGGGGAGCGGAATTCACCCCTCCACTTT | CASSKNAKGERNSPLHF
TRBJ2-7 | TRBV20-1 | few | TRBD2 | TGCAGTGCTAGAGCGGGGCTAGCGGGGCTTACATACTACGAGCAGTACTTC | CSARAGLAGLTYYEQYF
TRBJ2-3 | TRBV6-1 | few | TRBD2 | TGTGCCAGCAGTGAAAGACTAGCGGGAGGGCTGGTTTTT | CASSERLAGGLVF
TRBJ1-5 | TRBV18 | few | TRBD1 | TGTGCCAGCTCACACGACAGGGGCAATCAGCCCCAGCATTTT | CASSHDRGNQPQHF
TRBJ2-1 | TRBV28 | few | - | TGTGCCAGCAGTTTATCTGTTTACCAGAAGAAGGAGCAGTTCTTC | CASSLSVYQKKEQFF
TRBJ1-1 | TRBV4-3 | few | - | TGCGCCAGCAGCTCCACCCTGAACACTGAAGCTTTCTTT | CASSSTLNTEAFF
TRBJ1-6 | TRBV14 | few | TRBD1 | TGTGCCAGCAGCCAAGGGACAGGGGGGATTATTTCCTATAATTCACCCCTCCACTTT | CASSQGTGGIISYNSPLHF
TRBJ2-1 | TRBV20-1 | - | - | TGCAGTGCTAGAAAGACACAGGTGAACAATGAGCAGTTCTTC | CSARKTQVNNEQFF
TRBJ2-2 | TRBV5-1 | few | - | TGCGCCAGCAGCTTCAGGGTCGGGGCCGGGGAGCTGTTTTTT | CASSFRVGAGELFF
TRBJ2-3 | TRBV3-1 | few | - | TGTGCCAGCAGCCAAGCAGGGATGGGCACAGATACGCAGTATTTT | CASSQAGMGTDTQYF
TRBJ2-1 | TRBV20-1 | - | TRBD1 | TGCAGTGCCCACCGGGACAGGGTTTTCTTC | CSAHRDRVFF
TRBJ2-7 | TRBV20-1 | - | TRBD2 | TGCAGTGCCCAGTCCCCTAGCGGGATTTCCTCCGAGCAGTACTTC | CSAQSPSGISSEQYF
TRBJ2-3 | TRBV2 | many | - | TGTGCCAGCAGTCTCACTAGAGCCCCTAGCACAGATACGCAGTATTTT | CASSLTRAPSTDTQYF
TRBJ1-6 | TRBV7-9 | few | - | TGTGCCAGCAGCTCGTACAGGAATAATTCACCCCTCCACTTT | CASSSYRNNSPLHF
TRBJ2-1 | TRBV12-3/TRBV12-4 | - | TRBD2 | TGTGCCAGCAGTCCTTCACTAGCGGGGAGCAATGAGCAGTTCTTC | CASSPSLAGSNEQFF
TRBJ2-1 | TRBV9 | few | - | TGTGCCAGCAGCGCCCCCACCAATGAGCAGTTCTTC | CASSAPTNEQFF
TRBJ2-7 | TRBV5-1 | - | TRBD1 | TGCGCCAGCAGCTTGGCCATCGGGACAGGGGTCCACGAGCAGTACTTC | CASSLAIGTGVHEQYF
TRBJ2-3 | TRBV3-1 | few | - | TGTGCCAGCAGCCCGTTGGCAGATCCTAGCACAGATACGCAGTATTTT | CASSPLADPSTDTQYF
TRBJ1-2 | TRBV6-6 | - | TRBD1 | TGTGCCAGCAGTGGGACAGCTGCTAACTATGGCTACACCTTC | CASSGTAANYGYTF
TRBJ2-7 | TRBV12-3/TRBV12-4 | many | - | TGTGCCAGCAGTTTTTCGAGGTACGAGCAGTACTTC | CASSFSRYEQYF
TRBJ2-1 | TRBV19 | few | - | TGTGCCAGTAAGGTCGGCGGCGTCGATGAGCAGTTCTTC | CASKVGGVDEQFF
TRBJ2-2 | TRBV12-3/TRBV12-4 | - | - | TGTGCCAGCAGCCCGGACAGGAACACCGGGGAGCTGTTTTTT | CASSPDRNTGELFF
TRBJ1-1 | TRBV3-1 | - | - | TGTGCCAGCAGCCGTTCAAACACTGAAGCTTTCTTT | CASSRSNTEAFF
TRBJ1-1 | TRBV20-1 | few | - | TGCAGTGCTAGTTCATGGAGCGGGGGGCAGGACACTGAAGCTTTCTTT | CSASSWSGGQDTEAFF
TRBJ1-2 | TRBV5-1 | - | - | TGCGCCAGCAGCCCCGGATCCACTACCAACTATGGCTACACCTTC | CASSPGSTTNYGYTF
TRBJ1-5 | TRBV6-6 | - | TRBD1 | TGTGCCAGCAGTTACGTACAGGGGACTGCTCAGCCCCAGCATTTT | CASSYVQGTAQPQHF
TRBJ2-3 | TRBV7-3 | - | TRBD2 | TGTGCCAGCAGCTGGGGGACTAGCGGGAGGCGTGCAGATACGCAGTATTTT | CASSWGTSGRRADTQYF
TRBJ2-7 | TRBV20-1 | once | TRBD2 | TGCAGTGCTAGAGCAGGGCTAGCGGTCAACTACGAGCAGTACTTC | CSARAGLAVNYEQYF
TRBJ2-5 | TRBV6-2/TRBV6-3 | few | TRBD2 | TGTGCCAGCAGTCCCGGGAGGGCGAGAGAGACCCAGTACTTC | CASSPGRARETQYF
TRBJ2-4 | TRBV12-3/TRBV12-4 | few | - | TGTGCCAGCAGTTTAGGACAGGTTGGGGTTCTAGCCAAAAACATTCAGTACTTC | CASSLGQVGVLAKNIQYF
TRBJ2-7 | TRBV5-6 | - | - | TGTGCCAGCAGCATCGCACAGGGAAACGAGCAGTACTTC | CASSIAQGNEQYF
TRBJ1-5 | TRBV28 | - | - | TGTGCCAGCAGTTTAGCCCTATCAGGGGCCAGCAATCAGCCCCAGCATTTT | CASSLALSGASNQPQHF
TRBJ1-1 | TRBV6-1 | - | - | TGTGCCAGCAGTGACAGGTACACTGAAGCTTTCTTT | CASSDRYTEAFF
TRBJ1-5 | TRBV4-2 | - | - | TGTGCCAGCAGTCAGACAGGTAGCTTCAATCAGCCCCAGCATTTT | CASSQTGSFNQPQHF
TRBJ2-3 | TRBV7-3 | - | - | TGTGCCAGCAGCTTAGGCCAATTAGATACGCAGTATTTT | CASSLGQLDTQYF
TRBJ1-2 | TRBV4-1 | - | - | TGCGCCAGCAGCCAAGAGTCCAGAACTAACTATGGCTACACCTTC | CASSQESRTNYGYTF
TRBJ2-1 | TRBV20-1 | few | TRBD2 | TGCAGTGCTAGAGTGTTAGCGGGAGGGACGCAGTTCTTC | CSARVLAGGTQFF